The 27 T cell receptor beta chains reported below all come from one sample, sequenced in a study of neoadjuvant anti-PD-1 for oral cavity cancer. TCRdb's table, derived via immunoSEQ multiplex PCR, lists solely in-frame clones and lacks some. Of 80,000 to 95,000 clones in the sample, around 80% were seen once. This specimen consisted of PBMCs, obtained before nivolumab (anti-PD-1) treatment. The receptors derive from a person aged 35 to 85 with oral cavity squamous cell carcinoma.

V is TRBV13 and J is TRBJ2-1; tentative D call: TRBD1 (6 bases). The CDR3 totals 15 residues. V was cut by 3 bases and J by 4 bases, with 13 bases left in between. Germline loops: CDR1 PRHDT, CDR2 FYEKMQ (reference sequence). The CDR3 spells CASSFTWTAYNEQFF. The CDR3 DNA reads as TGTGCCAGCAGCTTCACGTGGACAGCTTACAATGAGCAGTTCTTC.

The chain links TRBV4-1 to TRBJ2-1; D remains unclear. Trimming took off 2 bases at V and 5 bases at J, with 7 bases between the two ends. The germline V gene encodes CDR1 MGHRA and CDR2 YSYEKL. The length of the CDR3 is 13 residues. CDR3 loop: CASSQHRNNEQFF. CDR3 DNA sequence: TGCGCCAGCAGCCAACACAGAAACAATGAGCAGTTCTTC.

The rearrangement joins TRBV9 to TRBJ2-7; D remains unclear. Per germline, CDR1 SGDLS and CDR2 YYNGEE. Trimming took off 4 bases at V and 4 bases at J, with 9 bases between the two ends. The CDR3 has 12 residues. In DNA form, the CDR3 reads TGTGCCAGCAGCCCATCCCAGTACGAGCAGTACTTC. This gives the protein CASSPSQYEQYF.

This chain connects TRBV19 to TRBJ1-1; D remains ambiguous. CDR3 length: 14 residues. V was trimmed by 5 bases and J by 1 base, leaving 11 bases between them. Germline CDR1 is LNHDA and CDR2 is SQIVND (reference sequence). The CDR3 bases are TGTGCCAGTAGTCCCCGGGATCGGAACACTGAAGCTTTCTTT. This translates into CASSPRDRNTEAFF.

This chain joins TRBV5-1 and TRBJ2-7, with TRBD2 identical over 7 bases. V lost 2 bases and J lost 2; bases outside the gene matches: 4. The length of the CDR3 is 14 residues. In germline, CDR1 is SGHRS, CDR2 YFSETQ. The DNA for the CDR3 is TGCGCCAGCAGCTTCTTCAGCGGGACCTACGAGCAGTACTTC. This sequence encodes CASSFFSGTYEQYF.

The V gene is TRBV5-1, the J gene TRBJ2-5; weak D call: TRBD2 (6 bases). Germline CDR1 is SGHRS and CDR2 is YFSETQ. The V and J ends lost 4 bases and 2 bases respectively, with 12 bases between them. The CDR3 is 14 amino acids. In nucleotides, the CDR3 is TGCGCCAGCAGCCTTCTGGAGGGGCAAGAGACCCAGTACTTC. Its translation: CASSLLEGQETQYF. Complete variable domain (other parts from reference TRBV5-1 and TRBJ2-5): KAGVTQTPRYLIKTRGQQVTLSCSPISGHRSVSWYQQTPGQGLQFLFEYFSETQRNKGNFPGRFSGRQFSNSRSEMNVSTLELGDSALYLCASSLLEGQETQYFGPGTRLLVL.

The J gene is TRBJ1-5, the V gene TRBV6-1; D gene uncertain. This CDR3 region has 13 residues. V lost 3 bases, J lost 4 bases, and 7 bases lay in between. Germline CDR1 and CDR2: MNHNS and SASEGT. CDR3 sequence: CASSELENQPQHF. The CDR3 DNA is TGTGCCAGCAGTGAGTTGGAGAATCAGCCCCAGCATTTT.

This rearrangement joins TRBV6-5 to TRBJ1-1, with no clear D. From germline, CDR1 is MNHEY and CDR2 SVGAGI. V shed 1 base and J shed 4 bases, with 13 bases lying between them. The CDR3 consists of 15 residues. The DNA for the CDR3 is TGTGCCAGCAGTTACTTGGGGATAGGTCGCACTGAAGCTTTCTTT. It encodes CASSYLGIGRTEAFF.

The sample holds one count of this clone. V usage is TRBV28 and J usage is TRBJ1-5; possibly TRBD1 for D (5 bases). Trimming pared 7 bases from V and 2 bases from J, leaving 15 bases between. This CDR3 has 15 amino acids. In germline, CDR1 is MDHEN, CDR2 SYDVKM. The CDR3 is CASNGALGGNQPQHF. The CDR3 bases are TGTGCCAGCAACGGGGCTCTAGGGGGCAATCAGCCCCAGCATTTT.

The rearrangement joins TRBV27 to TRBJ2-5; 10 bases map to TRBD2. Germline CDR1 reads MNHEY; CDR2 reads SMNVEV (reference sequence). The CDR3 is made up of 16 amino acids. J gave up 2 bases and V 4 bases, and 7 bases lay outside the gene matches. The CDR3 bases are TGTGCCAGCAGTTCCCTCGGGACTAGCGTACAAGAGACCCAGTACTTC. Amino acid sequence: CASSSLGTSVQETQYF.

The chain has TRBV5-6 and TRBJ1-5; 11 bases align to TRBD1. This CDR3 contains 16 residues. Germline V lookup: CDR1 SGHDT, CDR2 YYEEEE. V lost 3 bases, J lost 6 bases, and 8 bases stayed unmatched. The CDR3 is CASSSYGQGASQPQHF. The DNA of the CDR3 is TGTGCCAGCAGCTCCTACGGACAGGGGGCATCTCAGCCCCAGCATTTT.

The rearrangement links TRBV19 to TRBJ2-7, with D unresolved. This CDR3 has 15 amino acids. Germline CDR1 LNHDA, CDR2 SQIVND (reference sequence). Trimming took 0 bases from V and 3 from J, leaving 12 bases between them. The CDR3 loop reads CASSIEAPGGYEQYF. The CDR3 DNA reads as TGTGCCAGTAGTATAGAGGCCCCGGGCGGCTACGAGCAGTACTTC.

The V and J genes are TRBV30 and TRBJ1-3; D might be TRBD1 (5 bases). The V end lost 3 bases, the J end lost 4 bases, and 7 bases lay between the germline ends. This CDR3 region has 12 residues. Germline lookup yields CDR1 GTSNPN and CDR2 SVGIG (reference sequence). CDR3 sequence: CAWSRGGNTIYF. The CDR3 DNA reads as TGTGCCTGGAGCCGGGGGGGAAACACCATATATTTT.

The rearrangement uses TRBV10-1 and TRBJ2-2, with D perhaps TRBD1 (5 bases). Germline loops: CDR1 WNHNN, CDR2 SYGVQD (reference sequence). The CDR3 is 14 amino acids. Trimming cost V 0 bases and J 7 bases, with 9 bases left between them. DNA of the CDR3: TGCGCCAGCAGTGAGTCCTTAGGGGTCGGGGAGCTGTTTTTT. Protein: CASSESLGVGELFF.

This chain links TRBV4-1 with TRBJ1-3; 7 bases map to TRBD1. This CDR3 contains 18 residues. Germline CDR1 MGHRA, CDR2 YSYEKL. V shed 3 bases and J 0 bases; nucleotides not matched to a gene: 11. CDR3 DNA sequence: TGCGCCAGCAGCCACCCCAGGGGGGGGCAGAGCTCTGGAAACACCATATATTTT. Residues: CASSHPRGGQSSGNTIYF.

The V call is TRBV7-8, the J call TRBJ2-2; 7 bases align to TRBD2. Germline V gene data show CDR1 as SGHVS and CDR2 as FQNEAQ. The V gene end was trimmed by 6 bases and the J gene end by 0 bases; junction bases not matched to a gene: 4. The CDR3 loop spans 15 amino acids. The CDR3 nucleotides read TGTGCCAGCAGGGGTCTAGCGGCGAACACCGGGGAGCTGTTTTTT. The encoded protein is CASRGLAANTGELFF.

The rearrangement links TRBV7-3 to TRBJ2-1; D call uncertain. V dropped 1 base and J dropped 8 bases, with 9 bases sitting between them. Germline assignment: CDR1 SGHTA and CDR2 FQGTGA. This CDR3 is built from 13 residues. CDR3 amino acids: CASSLNVRDEQFF. As DNA, the CDR3 is TGTGCCAGCAGCTTAAATGTACGCGATGAGCAGTTCTTC.

J is TRBJ1-5 and V is TRBV7-6; the D gene is possibly TRBD1 (6 bases). CDR3 size: 15 residues. The V end was cut by 1 base, the J end by 6 bases, with 13 bases between. CDR1 is SGHVS and CDR2 is FNYEAQ in the germline V gene. The DNA for the CDR3 is TGTGCCAGCAGCTTAGAGGGGGTTCGGGGTCAGCCCCAGCATTTT. Encoded protein: CASSLEGVRGQPQHF. Full variable domain (remainder filled in from reference TRBV7-6 and TRBJ1-5): GAGVSQSPRYKVTKRGQDVALRCDPISGHVSLYWYRQALGQGPEFLTYFNYEAQQDKSGLPNDRFSAERPEGSISTLTIQRTEQRDSAMYRCASSLEGVRGQPQHFGDGTRLSIL.

On this clone: Because the CDR3's place on the DNA is in doubt, the DNA is left out and the CDR3 is given as listed by TCRdb. V and J are TRBV5-1 and TRBJ2-7; the table's TRBD2 call for D was not verified on the DNA. Both ends counted, the CDR3 spans 18 residues. CDR1 and CDR2 from the germline V gene are SGHRS and YFSETQ. This CDR3 reads CASSQGTSGSFGAGEQYF.

This chain connects TRBV5-1 to TRBJ1-2; the match to TRBD1 covers 11 bases. The germline gives CDR1 SGHRS, CDR2 YFSETQ. V shed 0 bases, J shed 1 base, and the junction held 2 bases outside the gene matches. There are 16 residues in the CDR3. The CDR3 reads CASSLGTGGLNYGYTF. CDR3 sequence (DNA): TGCGCCAGCAGCTTGGGGACAGGGGGCCTTAACTATGGCTACACCTTC.

This clone was seen a single time. The rearrangement links TRBV9 to TRBJ2-1; 7 bases line up with TRBD2. The CDR3 loop spans 17 amino acids. After removal of 0 bases from V and 4 bases from J, the junction contained 10 bases not matched to a gene. Germline V gene data show CDR1 as SGDLS and CDR2 as YYNGEE. CDR3 protein: CASSVAPQRELYNEQFF. The DNA of the CDR3 is TGTGCCAGCAGCGTAGCTCCCCAGCGGGAACTTTACAATGAGCAGTTCTTC.

The chain employs TRBV19 and TRBJ2-5, with D tentatively TRBD1 (6 bases). CDR1 and CDR2 from the germline V gene are LNHDA and SQIVND (reference sequence). The CDR3 runs to 15 residues. Trimming stripped 5 bases from V and 2 bases from J, with 15 bases between. The CDR3 sequence: CASSSRRTEQETQYF. The CDR3 nucleotides are TGTGCCAGTAGTTCCCGACGGACAGAGCAAGAGACCCAGTACTTC.

This clone appeared a few times. V gene TRBV5-5 combines with J gene TRBJ2-3, with unresolved D. This CDR3 contains 12 residues. The germline CDR1 and CDR2 sequences are SGHKS and YYEKEE (reference sequence). V was trimmed by 0 bases and J by 2 bases, leaving 1 base between them. The CDR3 DNA follows: TGTGCCAGCAGCTTGGCCACAGATACGCAGTATTTT. Amino acids: CASSLATDTQYF.

This sequence joins TRBV2 and TRBJ1-5; D call uncertain. Trimming took 3 bases from V and 0 from J, leaving 9 bases between them. Germline V lookup: CDR1 SNHLY, CDR2 FYNNEI. The CDR3 contains 15 residues. CDR3 residues: CASSETWASNQPQHF. The CDR3 nucleotides read TGTGCCAGCAGTGAGACGTGGGCTAGCAATCAGCCCCAGCATTTT. The full variable domain, rest sourced from reference TRBV2 and TRBJ1-5, is EPEVTQTPSHQVTQMGQEVILRCVPISNHLYFYWYRQILGQKVEFLVSFYNNEISEKSEIFDDQFSVERPDGSNFTLKIRSTKLEDSAMYFCASSETWASNQPQHFGDGTRLSIL.

The chain combines TRBV6-1 with TRBJ2-3; D gene uncertain. V lost 4 bases, J lost 0 bases, and 8 bases lay in between. The CDR3 loop spans 14 amino acids. The germline gives CDR1 MNHNS, CDR2 SASEGT. Here the CDR3 reads CASSVMRSTDTQYF. In DNA, the CDR3 is TGTGCCAGCAGTGTAATGCGGAGCACAGATACGCAGTATTTT.

The CDR3 sequence: CASTIRGSNEKLFF. CDR3 DNA: TGTGCCAGCACTATAAGGGGGTCTAATGAAAAACTGTTTTTT. V and J are TRBV28 and TRBJ1-4; maybe TRBD1 (6 bases). This CDR3 is 14 amino acids long. Germline loops: CDR1 MDHEN, CDR2 SYDVKM. The germline V and J ends were trimmed by 7 bases and 3 bases, with 12 bases remaining between them.

The rearrangement links TRBV6-5 to TRBJ2-3; D is unclear. Germline CDR1 and CDR2: MNHEY and SVGAGI. This CDR3 has 13 residues. Trimming left V 2 bases short and J 0 bases short, with 3 bases between. CDR3 in amino acids: CASSYSSTDTQYF. CDR3 nucleotides: TGTGCCAGCAGTTACAGTAGCACAGATACGCAGTATTTT.